This T cell receptor (beta chain) was found in a study of spatial heterogeneity in lung cancer. Study context: PBMC collected at follow-up were sequenced when available, a median of about 2 years after resection. Compared with alpha-chain sequences, beta-chain sequences were consistently detected in greater numbers.

Time point of the sample: blood at routine non-recurrence follow-up after resection. Unsorted whole RNA from tumor, nontumor lung or frozen PBMC underwent sequencing. Every cDNA TCR molecule received its own unique molecular identifier. TCRdb ran MiXCR on the 5' RACE reads and lists one entry per CDR3 protein. The sample has about 120,000 distinct CDR3 sequences, 12% seen once. This clonotype was recorded a few times. Per the germline V gene, CDR1 is MNHEY and CDR2 is SMNVEV (reference sequence). CDR3 length equals 18 residues. V lost 4 bases to trimming and J lost 1 base; unmatched junction nucleotides: 7.

This sequence originates from a male donor with early-stage non-small cell lung cancer. The input for sequencing was PBMCs, taken at follow-up. The chain has TRBV27 and TRBJ2-3; 14 bases agree with TRBD2. The CDR3 bases are TGTGCCAGCAGTTCGACTAGCGGGGGGGCCAGTGGCACAGATACGCAGTATTTT. Amino acid sequence: CASSSTSGGASGTDTQYF.